The 5 T cell receptor beta chains listed next were all sequenced from one sample in a study of T cell responses to AZD1222 COVID-19 vaccine. TCRdb's copy holds only in-frame clones and misses some; the assay was immunoSEQ multiplex PCR. Of over 130,000 clones in the sample, around 90% were seen once. Sequenced here: peripheral blood, sampled 28 days after the second AZD1222 dose. The source is an adult who received the AZD1222 COVID-19 vaccine.

This chain connects TRBV5-1 to TRBJ2-5, with D hard to call. V was cut by 4 bases and J by 3 bases, with 16 bases left in between. Per germline, CDR1 SGHRS and CDR2 YFSETQ. The CDR3 consists of 15 residues. Here the CDR3 DNA reads TGCGCCAGCAGCACCGATGGGCCATTTAAAGAGACCCAGTACTTC. Encoded protein: CASSTDGPFKETQYF.

This chain uses TRBV18 with TRBJ2-2; D remains ambiguous. From germline, CDR1 is KGHSH and CDR2 LQKENI. The ends were cut back, 4 bases at V and 2 bases at J, with 8 bases in the middle. There are 14 residues in the CDR3. The CDR3 DNA is TGTGCCAGCTCACTACTACCTAACACCGGGGAGCTGTTTTTT. Encoded protein: CASSLLPNTGELFF.

The V and J genes are TRBV28 and TRBJ1-1, with 10 bases that match TRBD1. Germline assignment: CDR1 MDHEN and CDR2 SYDVKM. The ends lost 4 bases at V and 4 bases at J; junction bases unmatched: 6. The CDR3 spans 15 residues. In DNA form, the CDR3 reads TGTGCCAGCAGTTCACCGGGACAGGGGTCCACTGAAGCTTTCTTT. As protein: CASSSPGQGSTEAFF.

J is TRBJ2-7 and V is TRBV6-5, with TRBD2 matching over 12 bases. The germline V gene has CDR1 MNHEY and CDR2 SVGAGI. The length of the CDR3 is 15 residues. V trimming: 7 bases; J trimming: 6 bases; junction bases outside the gene matches: 10. The CDR3 DNA reads as TGTGCCAGCATCCCCTCTAGCGGGAGGGCCGGCGAGCAGTACTTC. It translates to CASIPSSGRAGEQYF.

The J gene is TRBJ2-1, the V gene TRBV6-6; possible D gene TRBD2, 6 bases. The CDR3 has 14 amino acids. Looked up from germline, CDR1 is MNHNY and CDR2 is SVGAGI (reference sequence). V was trimmed by 0 bases and J by 6 bases, leaving 9 bases between them. This chain's CDR3 is CASSYSGGPNEQFF. The CDR3 DNA follows: TGTGCCAGCAGTTACTCGGGGGGTCCCAATGAGCAGTTCTTC.